The clone carrying this TCR beta chain has more than one count but fewer than ten. A single record per CDR3 protein comes from TCRdb applying MiXCR to the 5' RACE reads. The repertoire holds roughly 120,000 distinct CDR3 sequences, about 6.8% seen once, with 2.7% in the top ten. The junction had 7 bases not matched to a gene; V was cut back by 1 base and J by 3 bases. The CDR3 extends over 17 amino acids. The V gene's germline CDR1 is MGHRA and CDR2 YSYEKL. This specimen comes from a study of T cells after yellow fever vaccination. This chain joins TRBV4-1 and TRBJ2-2; 8 bases are shared with TRBD1. The receptor comes from a man aged 18 to 30 who received the YFV17D yellow fever vaccine. The sample was CD4+ T cells sorted from PBMCs, taken approximately 47 days after the first yellow fever vaccination. CDR3 bases: TGCGCCAGCAGCCAAGGGGCAGGGGGCGTTTACACCGGGGAGCTGTTTTTT. Translated, it gives CASSQGAGGVYTGELFF.